A single sample gave rise to the 20 T cell receptor beta chains below, sequenced in a study of beta chain features in type 1 diabetes. Sequencing targeted expressed TCRB transcripts, as all isolated RNA had been reverse transcribed. Profiled with immunoSEQ multiplex PCR; TCRdb holds only in-frame clones, not every one. The sample contains about 650,000 clones, around 11% of which appear only once. What these receptors recognize is not known. General study results and limits: Within each of all four CD4+ subsets, Type 1 diabetes patients had TCRB CDR3s that were moderately but significantly shorter.

The specimen was naive CD4+ T cells from blood. The receptors shown here come from a man aged 25 to 40 with type 1 diabetes.

The chain carries TRBV6-5 and TRBJ2-2; possibly TRBD1 for D (8 bases). This CDR3 is 15 amino acids long. With 6 bases removed from V and 1 base from J, the gap between germline ends came to 12 bases. CDR1 and CDR2 from the germline V gene are MNHEY and SVGAGI. The DNA for the CDR3 is TGTGCCAGCAGGAGCGGGACAGGGAACACCGGGGAGCTGTTTTTT. Protein sequence: CASRSGTGNTGELFF.

This clone was observed a handful of times. V gene TRBV20-1 combines with J gene TRBJ1-1; D gene unclear. CDR3 size: 11 residues. CDR1 and CDR2 (germline): DFQATT, SNEGSKA (reference sequence). V lost 7 bases, J lost 2 bases, and 8 bases lay in between. The CDR3 is CSVAENTEAFF. In DNA, the CDR3 is TGCAGTGTGGCGGAAAACACTGAAGCTTTCTTT.

This clone turned up a few times. The chain is built from TRBV5-6 and TRBJ2-3, with unresolved D. Germline-derived CDR1 and CDR2 are SGHDT and YYEEEE. The CDR3 totals 13 residues. V shed 2 bases and J shed 0 bases, with 4 bases lying between them. Here the CDR3 reads CASSFLSTDTQYF. The CDR3 DNA sequence: TGTGCCAGCAGCTTCCTTAGCACAGATACGCAGTATTTT.

This clone occurred a few times. Different DNA sequences within this sample yield the same CDR3. This chain uses TRBV4-2 with TRBJ1-2, with 8 bases aligning to TRBD1. CDR3 length: 13 amino acids. The V gene end was trimmed by 5 bases and the J gene end by 6 bases; junction bases not matched to a gene: 5. Germline-derived CDR1 and CDR2 are LGHNA and YNFKEQ. The DNA of the CDR3 is TGTGCCAGCAGCTCTGGACAGGGAGATGGCTACACCTTC. Protein product: CASSSGQGDGYTF.

The gene calls are TRBV28 and TRBJ1-5; D is uncertain. V shed 4 bases and J shed 12 bases, with 22 bases lying between them. CDR1 and CDR2 from the germline V gene are MDHEN and SYDVKM. This CDR3 has 15 amino acids. CDR3 sequence reads: CASSSLSLASARQHF. In DNA form, the CDR3 reads TGTGCCAGCAGTTCCCTTTCCCTAGCCTCCGCACGCCAGCATTTT. The full variable domain, rest sourced from reference TRBV28 and TRBJ1-5, is DVKVTQSSRYLVKRTGEKVFLECVQDMDHENMFWYRQDPGLGLRLIYFSYDVKMKEKGDIPEGYSVSREKKERFSLILESASTNQTSMYLCASSSLSLASARQHFGDGTRLSIL.

V and J are TRBV7-9 and TRBJ1-2; D possibly corresponds to TRBD1 (6 bases). Germline V gene data show CDR1 as SEHNR and CDR2 as FQNEAQ (reference sequence). The V gene lost 1 base and the J gene lost 6 bases, with 9 bases spanning the gap. CDR3 length: 13 residues. As DNA, the CDR3 is TGTGCCAGCAGCTTAGACAGGGAGGATGGCTACACCTTC. Encoded protein: CASSLDREDGYTF.

The V call is TRBV19, the J call TRBJ1-4; TRBD1 aligns across 8 bases. The CDR3 is 14 residues long. In germline, CDR1 is LNHDA, CDR2 SQIVND (reference sequence). The trim removed 5 bases at V and 6 bases at J, leaving 5 bases unmatched. The CDR3 DNA follows: TGTGCCAGTAGTCTGACAGGGGTTGATGAAAAACTGTTTTTT. The encoded protein is CASSLTGVDEKLFF.

This clone has just a few counts. The rearrangement joins TRBV7-2 to TRBJ2-1, with D hard to call. Trimming pared 5 bases from V and 4 bases from J, leaving 9 bases between. Per germline, CDR1 SGHTA and CDR2 FQGNSA. The CDR3 covers 13 residues. CDR3 in DNA: TGTGCCAGCAGCCCGTACATATACAATGAGCAGTTCTTC. This encodes CASSPYIYNEQFF.

The chain uses TRBV11-2 and TRBJ2-7, with 10 bases that match TRBD1. V gave up 5 bases and J gave up 5 bases; unmatched junction bases: 3. Germline CDR1 reads SGHAT; CDR2 reads FQNNGV. This CDR3 comprises 13 residues. The CDR3, as DNA: TGTGCCAGCAGCCGGGACAGGGGTCACGAGCAGTACTTC. Its translation: CASSRDRGHEQYF.

This clone was seen more than once but under ten times. Other DNA variants within this sample encode the same CDR3. The chain employs TRBV18 and TRBJ1-6; the D is unclear. Germline assignment: CDR1 KGHSH and CDR2 LQKENI. This CDR3 region has 13 residues. V lost 3 bases and J lost 8, with 8 bases in between. The CDR3 DNA is TGTGCCAGCTCACCGGGGTCTGATTCACCCCTCCACTTT. Its protein product is CASSPGSDSPLHF. Complete variable domain (other parts from reference TRBV18 and TRBJ1-6): NAGVMQNPRHLVRRRGQEARLRCSPMKGHSHVYWYRQLPEEGLKFMVYLQKENIIDESGMPKERFSAEFPKEGPSILRIQQVVRGDSAAYFCASSPGSDSPLHFGNGTRLTVT.

The chain joins TRBV7-9 to TRBJ2-7; 9 bases are shared with TRBD1. V lost 3 bases and J lost 2; bases outside the gene matches: 5. CDR1 and CDR2 (germline): SEHNR, FQNEAQ (reference sequence). This CDR3 spans 15 amino acids. Written as DNA, the CDR3 is TGTGCCAGCAGCTTCGAGACAGGGGGTCCCTACGAGCAGTACTTC. Translation: CASSFETGGPYEQYF.

This clone was observed a handful of times. The V and J genes are TRBV15 and TRBJ1-2, with 7 bases identical to TRBD1. This CDR3 has 13 residues. The junction had 11 bases not matched to a gene; V was cut back by 8 bases and J by 8 bases. Germline loops: CDR1 LNHNV, CDR2 YYDKDF (reference sequence). In DNA form, the CDR3 reads TGTGCCACCCGACCGAACCACAGGGGAGGCTACACCTTC. Protein: CATRPNHRGGYTF. Variable domain in full (rest from reference TRBV15 and TRBJ1-2): DAMVIQNPRYQVTQFGKPVTLSCSQTLNHNVMYWYQQKSSQAPKLLFHYYDKDFNNEADTPDNFQSRRPNTSFCFLDIRSPGLGDTAMYLCATRPNHRGGYTFGSGTRLTVV.

This sequence joins TRBV7-2 and TRBJ2-3, with 7 bases fitting TRBD2. The V segment lost 6 bases and the J segment 0 bases; nucleotides outside the gene matches: 9. CDR3 size: 16 residues. From germline, CDR1 is SGHTA and CDR2 FQGNSA. The CDR3 sequence: CASRPTSVPSTDTQYF. The CDR3 nucleotides are TGTGCCAGCAGACCCACTAGCGTACCTAGCACAGATACGCAGTATTTT.

There are a few counts of this clone. The genes are TRBV5-1 and TRBJ2-7, with a tentative D call TRBD1 (5 bases). Germline V CDR1 and CDR2: SGHRS, YFSETQ. The CDR3 runs 14 residues. V lost 4 bases and J 2 bases, leaving 13 bases between the germline ends. The CDR3 nucleotides are TGCGCCAGCAGCCCCGCGGCAGGGACCTACGAGCAGTACTTC. This encodes CASSPAAGTYEQYF.

The table lists this clone with a few counts. This chain connects TRBV7-2 to TRBJ2-1; D possibly uses TRBD1 or TRBD2 (6 bases each). V was cut by 2 bases and J by 4 bases, with 12 bases left in between. Germline CDR1 reads SGHTA; CDR2 reads FQGNSA. The length of the CDR3 is 15 residues. Written as DNA, the CDR3 is TGTGCCAGCAGCTTAAAGGGGGGTTTGTACAATGAGCAGTTCTTC. Translating it yields CASSLKGGLYNEQFF. Complete variable domain (other parts from reference TRBV7-2 and TRBJ2-1): GAGVSQSPSNKVTEKGKDVELRCDPISGHTALYWYRQSLGQGLEFLIYFQGNSAPDKSGLPSDRFSAERTGGSVSTLTIQRTQQEDSAVYLCASSLKGGLYNEQFFGPGTRLTVL.

As to this clone: The identical CDR3 is also encoded by other nucleotide sequences in the sample. The rearrangement links TRBV7-9 to TRBJ1-4; 8 bases fit TRBD1. The CDR3 is 14 residues long. V gave up 4 bases and J gave up 8 bases; unmatched junction bases: 6. The germline V gene encodes CDR1 SEHNR and CDR2 FQNEAQ (reference sequence). CDR3 sequence reads: CASSSGQGWEKLFF. CDR3 DNA sequence: TGTGCCAGCAGCTCCGGACAGGGATGGGAAAAACTGTTTTTT.

This clone came up a few times. This chain links TRBV5-1 with TRBJ2-5; 11 bases fit TRBD2. The J segment lost 1 base and the V segment lost 3 bases, leaving 5 bases of the junction unmatched. Germline V gene sequence: CDR1 SGHRS, CDR2 YFSETQ. This CDR3 region has 16 residues. The CDR3 spells CASSSGLAGFQETQYF. CDR3 DNA: TGCGCCAGCAGCTCTGGACTAGCGGGCTTCCAAGAGACCCAGTACTTC.

This clone was counted between two and nine times. The V call is TRBV29-1, the J call TRBJ1-4; weak D call: TRBD1 (5 bases). This CDR3 is built from 13 residues. The germline CDR1 and CDR2 sequences are SQVTM and ANQGSEA. Trimming stripped 8 bases from V and 0 bases from J, with 10 bases between. The CDR3 region is CSPGTPTNEKLFF. CDR3 sequence (DNA): TGCAGCCCAGGGACCCCAACTAATGAAAAACTGTTTTTT.

The chain carries TRBV29-1 and TRBJ1-2; D is uncertain. Germline V gives CDR1 SQVTM, CDR2 ANQGSEA. V lost 6 bases and J lost 3, with 11 bases in between. This CDR3 is built from 12 residues. CDR3 bases: TGCAGCGTCCCGGATTTGCACTATGGCTACACCTTC. Its translation is CSVPDLHYGYTF.

This clone occurred a few times. This rearrangement joins TRBV1 to TRBJ2-7; TRBD1, the D gene given by the table, was not confirmed from the DNA. TRBV1 is shown as a pseudogene. The CDR3 runs 14 residues. The DNA for the CDR3 is TGCACCAGCAGCCGGGACAGGGGTGTCTACGAGCAGTACTTC. As protein: CTSSRDRGVYEQYF.